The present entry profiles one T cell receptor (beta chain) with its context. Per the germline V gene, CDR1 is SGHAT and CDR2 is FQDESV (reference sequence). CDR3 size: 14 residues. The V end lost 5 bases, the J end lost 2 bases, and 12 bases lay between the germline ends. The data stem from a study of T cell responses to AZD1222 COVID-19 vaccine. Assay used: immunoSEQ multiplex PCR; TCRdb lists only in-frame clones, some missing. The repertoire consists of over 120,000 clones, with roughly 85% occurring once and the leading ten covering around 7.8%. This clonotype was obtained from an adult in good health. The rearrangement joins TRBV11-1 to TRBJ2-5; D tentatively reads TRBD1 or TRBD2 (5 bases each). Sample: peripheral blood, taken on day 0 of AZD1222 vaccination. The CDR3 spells CASSPRDLQETQYF. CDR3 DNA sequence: TGTGCCAGCAGCCCCCGGGACCTACAAGAGACCCAGTACTTC. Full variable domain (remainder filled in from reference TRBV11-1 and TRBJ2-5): EAEVAQSPRYKITEKSQAVAFWCDPISGHATLYWYRQILGQGPELLVQFQDESVVDDSQLPKDRFSAERLKGVDSTLKIQPAELGDSAMYLCASSPRDLQETQYFGPGTRLLVL.